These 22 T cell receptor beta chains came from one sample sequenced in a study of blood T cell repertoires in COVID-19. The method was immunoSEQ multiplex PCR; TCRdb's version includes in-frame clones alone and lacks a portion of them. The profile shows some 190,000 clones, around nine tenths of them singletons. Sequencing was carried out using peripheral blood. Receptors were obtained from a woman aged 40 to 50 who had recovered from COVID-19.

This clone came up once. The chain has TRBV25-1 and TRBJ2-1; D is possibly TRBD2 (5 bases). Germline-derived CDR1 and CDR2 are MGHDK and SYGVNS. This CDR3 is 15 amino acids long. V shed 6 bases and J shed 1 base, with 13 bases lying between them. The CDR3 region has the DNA TGTGCCAGCAGACCTAGCTGGGGTTCCTACAATGAGCAGTTCTTC. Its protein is CASRPSWGSYNEQFF.

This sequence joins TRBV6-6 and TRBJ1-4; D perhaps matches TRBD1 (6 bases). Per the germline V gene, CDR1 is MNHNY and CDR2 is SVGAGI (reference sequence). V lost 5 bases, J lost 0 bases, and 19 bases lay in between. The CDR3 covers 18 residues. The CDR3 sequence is CASSPRQDPLSTNEKLFF. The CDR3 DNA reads TGTGCCAGCAGTCCCAGACAGGATCCCCTATCAACTAATGAAAAACTGTTTTTT.

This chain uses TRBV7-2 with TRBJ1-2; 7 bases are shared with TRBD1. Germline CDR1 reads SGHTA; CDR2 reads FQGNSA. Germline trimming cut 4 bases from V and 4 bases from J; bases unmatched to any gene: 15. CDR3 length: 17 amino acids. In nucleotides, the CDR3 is TGTGCCAGCAGCTCGATACGCGACAGGGAGCAAATCTATGGCTACACCTTC. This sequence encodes CASSSIRDREQIYGYTF.

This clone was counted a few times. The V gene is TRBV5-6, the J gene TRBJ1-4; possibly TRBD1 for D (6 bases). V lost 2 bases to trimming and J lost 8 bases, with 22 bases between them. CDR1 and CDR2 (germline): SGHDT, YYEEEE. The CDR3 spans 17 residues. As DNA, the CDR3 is TGTGCCAGCAGCTTAAATAGACAGGCTACGGATGGGGAAAAACTGTTTTTT. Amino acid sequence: CASSLNRQATDGEKLFF.

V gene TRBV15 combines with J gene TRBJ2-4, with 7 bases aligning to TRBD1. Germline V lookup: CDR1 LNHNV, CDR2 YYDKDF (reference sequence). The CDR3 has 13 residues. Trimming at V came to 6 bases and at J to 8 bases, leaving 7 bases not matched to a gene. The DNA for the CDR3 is TGTGCCACCAGTTCTTTGGACAGGCACATTCAGTACTTC. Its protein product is CATSSLDRHIQYF.

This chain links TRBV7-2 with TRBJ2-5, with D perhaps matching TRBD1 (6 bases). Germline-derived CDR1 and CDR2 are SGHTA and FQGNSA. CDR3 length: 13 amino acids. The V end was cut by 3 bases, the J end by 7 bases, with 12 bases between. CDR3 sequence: CASSFGTQMTQYF. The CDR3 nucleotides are TGTGCCAGCAGCTTCGGGACACAAATGACCCAGTACTTC.

The CDR3 nucleotides read TGTGCCAGCAGGATAGACAGCGGGAGCCCCTCCTACGAGCAGTACTTC. As protein: CASRIDSGSPSYEQYF. This chain uses TRBV2 with TRBJ2-7; 8 positions match TRBD2. The CDR3 is 16 residues long. The J segment lost 0 bases and the V segment lost 6 bases, leaving 10 bases of the junction unmatched. Germline CDR1 is SNHLY and CDR2 is FYNNEI.

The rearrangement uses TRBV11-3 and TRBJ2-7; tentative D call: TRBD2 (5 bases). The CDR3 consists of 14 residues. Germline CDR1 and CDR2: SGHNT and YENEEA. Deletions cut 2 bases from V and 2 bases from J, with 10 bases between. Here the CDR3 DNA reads TGTGCCAGCAGCTTAAGCGGTGGGGCCTACGAGCAGTACTTC. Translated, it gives CASSLSGGAYEQYF.

As DNA, the CDR3 is TGTGCCAGCAGCACCTCACATGAGCAGTACTTC. Its translation is CASSTSHEQYF. The chain employs TRBV7-6 and TRBJ2-7; D not resolved. Trimming left V 5 bases short and J 7 bases short, with 9 bases between. Germline V gives CDR1 SGHVS, CDR2 FNYEAQ. This CDR3 has 11 amino acids.

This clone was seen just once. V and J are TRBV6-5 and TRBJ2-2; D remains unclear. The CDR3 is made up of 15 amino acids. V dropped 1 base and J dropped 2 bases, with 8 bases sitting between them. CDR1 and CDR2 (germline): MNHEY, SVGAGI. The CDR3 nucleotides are TGTGCCAGCAGTTACTTCAGTTACAACACCGGGGAGCTGTTTTTT. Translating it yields CASSYFSYNTGELFF.

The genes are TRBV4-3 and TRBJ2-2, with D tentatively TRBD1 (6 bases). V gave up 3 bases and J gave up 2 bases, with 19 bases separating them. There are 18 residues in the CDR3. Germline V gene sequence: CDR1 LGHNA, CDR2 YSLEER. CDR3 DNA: TGCGCCAGCAGCCATACCCCGGGACACCGATTAAACACCGGGGAGCTGTTTTTT. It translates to CASSHTPGHRLNTGELFF.

The CDR3 is CASRGQGENKQYF. CDR3 nucleotide sequence: TGTGCCAGCAGGGGACAGGGGGAAAATAAGCAGTACTTC. J is TRBJ2-7 and V is TRBV6-5; 11 bases agree with TRBD1. Per germline, CDR1 MNHEY and CDR2 SVGAGI. CDR3 length: 13 residues. Trimming removed 6 bases from V and 8 bases from J; junction bases left unmatched: 6.

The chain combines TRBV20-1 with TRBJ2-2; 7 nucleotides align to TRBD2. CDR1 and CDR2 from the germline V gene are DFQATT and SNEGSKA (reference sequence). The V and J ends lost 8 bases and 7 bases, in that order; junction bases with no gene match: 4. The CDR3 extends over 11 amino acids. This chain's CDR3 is CSTGRNGELFF. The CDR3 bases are TGCAGTACCGGGAGGAACGGGGAGCTGTTTTTT.

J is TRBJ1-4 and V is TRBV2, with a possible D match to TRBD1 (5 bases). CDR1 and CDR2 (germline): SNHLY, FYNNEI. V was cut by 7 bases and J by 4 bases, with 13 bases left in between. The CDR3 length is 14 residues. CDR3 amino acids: CASTMTVFNEKLFF. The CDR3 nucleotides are TGTGCCAGCACCATGACAGTGTTTAATGAAAAACTGTTTTTT. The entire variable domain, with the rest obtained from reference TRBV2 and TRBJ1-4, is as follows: EPEVTQTPSHQVTQMGQEVILRCVPISNHLYFYWYRQILGQKVEFLVSFYNNEISEKSEIFDDQFSVERPDGSNFTLKIRSTKLEDSAMYFCASTMTVFNEKLFFGSGTQLSVL.

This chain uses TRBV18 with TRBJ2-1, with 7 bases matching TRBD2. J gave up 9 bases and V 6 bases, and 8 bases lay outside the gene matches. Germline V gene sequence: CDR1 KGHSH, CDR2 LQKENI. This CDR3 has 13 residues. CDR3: CASSRREEGEQFF. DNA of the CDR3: TGTGCCAGCTCCCGCCGGGAGGAGGGTGAGCAGTTCTTC.

The CDR3 DNA reads TGTGCCATCAGTGAGTCGTTAGGGGTGGGGGCCAACGTCCTGACTTTC. It specifies CAISESLGVGANVLTF. The rearrangement links TRBV10-3 to TRBJ2-6; tentative D call: TRBD1 (5 bases). Germline CDR1 reads ENHRY; CDR2 reads SYGVKD. V lost 0 bases to trimming and J lost 4 bases, with 10 bases between them. The CDR3 loop spans 16 amino acids.

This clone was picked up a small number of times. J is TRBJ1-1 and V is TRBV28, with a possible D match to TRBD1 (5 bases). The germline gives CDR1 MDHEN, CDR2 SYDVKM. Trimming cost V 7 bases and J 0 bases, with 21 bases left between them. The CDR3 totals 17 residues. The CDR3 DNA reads TGTGCCAGCACTCTAAAGCTGCACAGGATGATGAACACTGAAGCTTTCTTT. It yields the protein CASTLKLHRMMNTEAFF.

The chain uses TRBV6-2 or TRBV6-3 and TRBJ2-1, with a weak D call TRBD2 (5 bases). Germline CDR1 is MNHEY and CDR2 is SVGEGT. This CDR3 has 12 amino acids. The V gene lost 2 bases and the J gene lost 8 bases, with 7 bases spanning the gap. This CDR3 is CASSYGLYEQFF. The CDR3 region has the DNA TGTGCCAGCAGTTACGGACTCTATGAGCAGTTCTTC.

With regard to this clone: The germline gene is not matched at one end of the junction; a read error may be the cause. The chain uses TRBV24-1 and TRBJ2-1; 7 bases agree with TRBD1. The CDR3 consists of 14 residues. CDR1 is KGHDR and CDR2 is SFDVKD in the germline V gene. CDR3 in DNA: TGTGCCACCAGTGATCGACAGGGCCACAATAAGCAGTTCTTC. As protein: CATSDRQGHNKQFF.

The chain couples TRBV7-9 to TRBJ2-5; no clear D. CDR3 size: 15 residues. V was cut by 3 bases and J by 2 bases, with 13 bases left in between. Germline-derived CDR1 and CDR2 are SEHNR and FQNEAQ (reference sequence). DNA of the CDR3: TGTGCCAGCAGCTTTGTGCGAGCTGCTCAAGAGACCCAGTACTTC. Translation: CASSFVRAAQETQYF.

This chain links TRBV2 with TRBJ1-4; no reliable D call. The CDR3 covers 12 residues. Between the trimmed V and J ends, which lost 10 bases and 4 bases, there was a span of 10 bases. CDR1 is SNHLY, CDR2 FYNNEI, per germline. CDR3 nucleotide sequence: TGTGCCACGAGGTCCGGTAATGAAAAACTGTTTTTT. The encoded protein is CATRSGNEKLFF.

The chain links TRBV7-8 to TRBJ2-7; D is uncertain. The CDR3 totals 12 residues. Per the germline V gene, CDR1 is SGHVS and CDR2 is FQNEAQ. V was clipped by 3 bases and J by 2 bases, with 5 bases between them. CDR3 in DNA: TGTGCCAGCAGCTTCATCCCCTACGAGCAGTACTTC. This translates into CASSFIPYEQYF.